The clone carrying this T cell receptor (beta chain) was seen ten or more times. The antigen remains unidentified. From germline, CDR1 is MDHEN and CDR2 SYDVKM. The CDR3 extends over 14 amino acids. Trimming cost V 5 bases and J 5 bases, with 15 bases left between them. The sample originates from a study of T cell repertoires in cytomegalovirus infection. Study-level findings and limits: Pooled public TCR beta family frequency picked out CMV carriers with the relevant HLA.

Each CDR3 protein is one row after TCRdb ran MiXCR on the reads. The sample records approximately 500,000 distinct CDR3 sequences, approximately 16% being singletons. The genes are TRBV28 and TRBJ2-5; either TRBD1 or TRBD2 may fit D (5 bases each). This receptor was identified in a human donor in good health (CMV status not recorded). Some clones in this sample may be carry-over from other donors' samples. Sample: CD8+ T cells from PBMCs. CDR3 coding DNA: TGTGCCAGCAGTCTCCCCAGTGAGGGGGAGACCCAGTACTTC. Amino acids: CASSLPSEGETQYF. The whole variable domain, remainder taken from reference TRBV28 and TRBJ2-5, is DVKVTQSSRYLVKRTGEKVFLECVQDMDHENMFWYRQDPGLGLRLIYFSYDVKMKEKGDIPEGYSVSREKKERFSLILESASTNQTSMYLCASSLPSEGETQYFGPGTRLLVL.